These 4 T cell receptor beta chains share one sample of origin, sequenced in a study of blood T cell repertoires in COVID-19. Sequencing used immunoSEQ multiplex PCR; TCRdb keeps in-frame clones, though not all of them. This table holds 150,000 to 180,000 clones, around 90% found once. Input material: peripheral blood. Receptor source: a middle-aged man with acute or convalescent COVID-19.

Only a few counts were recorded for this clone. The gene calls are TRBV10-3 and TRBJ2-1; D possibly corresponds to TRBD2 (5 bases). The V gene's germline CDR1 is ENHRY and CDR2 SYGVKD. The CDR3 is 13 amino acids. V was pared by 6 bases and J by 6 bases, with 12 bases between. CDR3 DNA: TGTGCCATCAGCCAGCTAGCTACCAATGAGCAGTTCTTC. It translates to CAISQLATNEQFF.

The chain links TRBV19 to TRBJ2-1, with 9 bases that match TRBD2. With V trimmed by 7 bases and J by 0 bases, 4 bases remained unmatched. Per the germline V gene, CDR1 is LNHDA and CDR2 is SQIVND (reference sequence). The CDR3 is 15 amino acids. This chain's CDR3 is CASTYSGSSYNEQFF. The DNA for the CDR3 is TGTGCCAGTACCTATAGCGGGAGCTCCTACAATGAGCAGTTCTTC.

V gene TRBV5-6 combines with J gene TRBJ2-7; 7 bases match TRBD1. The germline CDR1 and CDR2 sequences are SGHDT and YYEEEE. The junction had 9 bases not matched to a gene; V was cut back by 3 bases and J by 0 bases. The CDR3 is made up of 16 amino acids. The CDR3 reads CASSWTGGRSSYEQYF. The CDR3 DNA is TGTGCCAGCAGCTGGACAGGCGGTCGAAGCTCCTACGAGCAGTACTTC.

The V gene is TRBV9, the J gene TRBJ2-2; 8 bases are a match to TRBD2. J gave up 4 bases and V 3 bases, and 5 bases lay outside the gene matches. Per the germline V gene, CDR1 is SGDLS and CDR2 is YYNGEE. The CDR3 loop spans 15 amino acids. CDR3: CASSGAGEGTGELFF. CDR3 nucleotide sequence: TGTGCCAGCAGCGGAGCGGGAGAAGGCACCGGGGAGCTGTTTTTT.